This is a list of T cell receptor beta chains from one sample in a study of blood T cell repertoires in COVID-19. Data came from immunoSEQ multiplex PCR; TCRdb stores just in-frame clones and leaves some out. This sample has tens of thousands of clones, with 70% to 90% found just once. The sample was peripheral blood. These receptors were collected from a human donor in a cohort sampled during active COVID-19. Both conserved end residues are part of each CDR3. Clone size is stated in some rows and not others, as once, few, many or a class when expanded.

v_gene	abundance	CDR3aa
TRBV6-5	-	CASTPSRVLRDIQYF
TRBV2	-	CASSSHPNTEAFF
TRBV11-2	large	CASSSFESGSQIEAFF
TRBV28	-	CASSPGDSYNEQFF
TRBV19	-	CASNPTGASTEAFF
TRBV3-1/TRBV3-2	-	CASSQGGQGYEQYF
TRBV7-2	-	CASKGESTGELFF
TRBV5-4	-	CASSFVSRYEQYF
TRBV7-9	-	CASSLEGGNTEAFF
TRBV5-4	once	CASSWEGGSGNTIYF
TRBV28	-	CASSLFGRGGVF
TRBV30	-	CAWRRRSEQYF
TRBV9	-	CASSLAGGVEKTQYF
TRBV9	-	CASSGFGAGNYGYTF
TRBV20-1	once	CSASDRGRPYEQYF
TRBV5-6	-	CASSLVSGNTIYF
TRBV5-1	-	CASSLGQDTEAFF
TRBV3-1/TRBV3-2	-	CASSHYLRGQNTEAFF
TRBV15	-	CATSSWTGMTDTQYF
TRBV18	-	CASSPQGANEKLFF
TRBV18	-	CASSPRGAGELFF
TRBV6-5	-	CATGQGSYEQYF
TRBV3-1/TRBV3-2	-	CASSQEGVPGGYTF
TRBV6-5	-	CASSYSRTGGPYEQYF
TRBV29-1	-	CSAWTDKTGELFF
TRBV7-8	-	CASSLDRGRNQPQHF
TRBV15	-	CATGRQGAAGYTF
TRBV6-6	-	CASSYPDRRETQYF
TRBV6-5	-	CASSYGGANYGYTF
TRBV5-6	-	CASSFAGHGGPLHF
TRBV6-4	-	CASSGGGGMTHYEQYF
TRBV7-9	-	CASSQGSGTEAFF
TRBV28	-	CASSYGTGGYGYTF
TRBV7-2	-	CASSAIADTQYF
TRBV6-6	-	CASSLGDRAGTGELFF
TRBV9	-	CASSRSGINTEAFF